What follows are 25 T cell receptor beta chains derived from one specimen sequenced in a study of T cell changes during pregnancy in multiple sclerosis. The table came from immunoSEQ multiplex PCR; TCRdb's copy has only in-frame clones and leaves some out. The sample consists of about 92,000 clones, roughly 90% of them appearing once. The sample was peripheral blood, taken in the first trimester of pregnancy. The receptors here all came from a female donor with multiple sclerosis, enrolled in a pregnancy study.

The rearrangement uses TRBV29-1 and TRBJ1-5; D gene uncertain. The CDR3 extends over 13 amino acids. The V end lost 4 bases, the J end lost 6 bases, and 13 bases lay between the germline ends. Germline values: CDR1 SQVTM, CDR2 ANQGSEA. The CDR3: CSVAYGGGQPQHF. The CDR3 bases are TGCAGCGTTGCGTACGGAGGTGGTCAGCCCCAGCATTTT.

The V and J genes are TRBV19 and TRBJ1-2; D is undetermined. With 1 base removed from V and 5 bases from J, the gap between germline ends came to 11 bases. The germline CDR1 and CDR2 sequences are LNHDA and SQIVND (reference sequence). This CDR3 is built from 14 residues. In nucleotides, the CDR3 is TGTGCCAGTAGTATAGCCGGGGAGCTTTATGGCTACACCTTC. Its protein is CASSIAGELYGYTF.

This clone was seen a handful of times. The V gene is TRBV6-4, the J gene TRBJ2-1, with 10 bases identical to TRBD1. The V segment lost 2 bases and the J segment 5 bases; nucleotides outside the gene matches: 6. The CDR3 is 16 residues long. Germline loops: CDR1 MRHNA, CDR2 SNTAGT. The CDR3 sequence: CASSDRPGQGNNEQFF. CDR3 nucleotide sequence: TGTGCCAGCAGTGACCGGCCGGGACAGGGGAACAATGAGCAGTTCTTC.

This rearrangement joins TRBV27 to TRBJ2-7; 11 bases match TRBD2. Per the germline V gene, CDR1 is MNHEY and CDR2 is SMNVEV (reference sequence). The ends lost 3 bases at V and 3 bases at J; junction bases unmatched: 4. CDR3 length equals 15 residues. CDR3 sequence (DNA): TGTGCCAGCAGTTTTACTAGCGGGAGAGGCTACGAGCAGTACTTC. Amino acid sequence: CASSFTSGRGYEQYF.

The rearrangement joins TRBV6-4 to TRBJ1-2; no clear D gene. V lost 6 bases and J 1 base, leaving 9 bases between the germline ends. CDR3 length: 13 residues. CDR1 is MRHNA, CDR2 SNTAGT, per germline. The DNA for the CDR3 is TGTGCCAGCAGCCCAGGTGTTAACTATGGCTACACCTTC. It specifies CASSPGVNYGYTF.

The rearrangement uses TRBV27 and TRBJ1-3; TRBD1 is a possible D gene (6 bases). The CDR3 contains 13 residues. Germline loops: CDR1 MNHEY, CDR2 SMNVEV (reference sequence). Trimming cost V 5 bases and J 4 bases, with 9 bases left between them. The CDR3, as DNA: TGTGCCAGCAGTACAGGGTACGGAAACACCATATATTTT. It codes for CASSTGYGNTIYF.

This clone occurred a few times. V usage is TRBV27 and J usage is TRBJ1-4; a weak D match, TRBD1 (5 bases). This CDR3 comprises 15 residues. Germline V gives CDR1 MNHEY, CDR2 SMNVEV (reference sequence). The ends were cut back, 2 bases at V and 8 bases at J, with 15 bases in the middle. The CDR3 nucleotides are TGTGCCAGCAGTTTAAGCGGGACCTGGGGGGAAAAACTGTTTTTT. It encodes CASSLSGTWGEKLFF.

The table lists this clone with a few counts. CDR3 DNA sequence: TGTGCCAGCAGTCCCGAGGCGGGACTAGCGATGTACAATGAGCAGTTCTTC. Translated, it gives CASSPEAGLAMYNEQFF. The chain has TRBV5-5 and TRBJ2-1; TRBD2 matches at 10 bases. There are 17 residues in the CDR3. The V gene's germline CDR1 is SGHKS and CDR2 YYEKEE (reference sequence). The trim removed 5 bases at V and 4 bases at J, leaving 12 bases unmatched.

The chain joins TRBV7-9 to TRBJ1-1; possibly TRBD1 for D (5 bases). CDR3 length equals 13 residues. V dropped 5 bases and J dropped 3 bases, with 10 bases sitting between them. Looked up from germline, CDR1 is SEHNR and CDR2 is FQNEAQ (reference sequence). The CDR3 protein is CASSGAGDTEAFF. The CDR3 DNA reads TGTGCCAGCAGCGGGGCGGGAGACACTGAAGCTTTCTTT. Together with reference TRBV7-9 and TRBJ1-1, the CDR3 gives the full variable domain: DTGVSQNPRHKITKRGQNVTFRCDPISEHNRLYWYRQTLGQGPEFLTYFQNEAQLEKSRLLSDRFSAERPKGSFSTLEIQRTEQGDSAMYLCASSGAGDTEAFFGQGTRLTVV.

The rearrangement uses TRBV5-8 and TRBJ2-1, with 7 bases identical to TRBD1. Germline assignment: CDR1 SGHTS and CDR2 YDEGEE. This CDR3 has 14 residues. Germline trimming cut 0 bases from V and 7 bases from J; bases unmatched to any gene: 4. CDR3 region: CASSLGQGRNEQFF. CDR3 in DNA: TGTGCCAGCAGCTTGGGACAGGGTCGGAATGAGCAGTTCTTC. Using reference TRBV5-8 and TRBJ2-1 for the parts outside the CDR3, the full variable domain is EAGVTQSPTHLIKTRGQQATLRCSPISGHTSVYWYQQALGLGLQFLLWYDEGEERNRGNFPPRFSGRQFPNYSSELNVNALELEDSALYLCASSLGQGRNEQFFGPGTRLTVL.

This rearrangement joins TRBV29-1 to TRBJ1-2, with a weak D call TRBD1 (5 bases). V was cut by 6 bases and J by 8 bases, with 19 bases left in between. This CDR3 contains 13 residues. Germline V CDR1 and CDR2: SQVTM, ANQGSEA. The CDR3 sequence is CSVGGRTYGGYTF. For the CDR3, the DNA is TGCAGCGTGGGGGGACGGACCTATGGGGGCTACACCTTC.

The V call is TRBV18, the J call TRBJ2-2; TRBD2 might be the D (5 bases). V was pared by 1 base and J by 6 bases, with 12 bases between. Germline CDR1 and CDR2: KGHSH and LQKENI. This CDR3 has 15 residues. CDR3 residues: CASSPLSLAPGELFF. The CDR3 nucleotides are TGTGCCAGCTCACCACTCAGCCTAGCTCCCGGGGAGCTGTTTTTT.

The table lists this clone with a count of one. V is TRBV7-6 and J is TRBJ1-3; 7 bases match TRBD1. From germline, CDR1 is SGHVS and CDR2 FNYEAQ. The trim removed 6 bases at V and 4 bases at J, leaving 9 bases unmatched. CDR3 size: 15 residues. The CDR3 loop is CASSFSWDRGNTIYF. DNA of the CDR3: TGTGCCAGCAGTTTTAGCTGGGACAGAGGAAACACCATATATTTT.

J is TRBJ2-3 and V is TRBV5-1, with TRBD2 matching 16 bases. In germline, CDR1 is SGHRS, CDR2 YFSETQ. CDR3 size: 17 residues. V was clipped by 4 bases and J by 3 bases; unmatched bases: 5. CDR3 coding DNA: TGCGCCAGCAGCCTGGGACTAGCGGGAGGGAGGACAGATACGCAGTATTTT. Protein: CASSLGLAGGRTDTQYF.

This clone has a single count. V is TRBV27 and J is TRBJ2-5, with D perhaps TRBD2 (6 bases). The ends were cut back, 5 bases at V and 1 base at J, with 11 bases in the middle. The V gene's germline CDR1 is MNHEY and CDR2 SMNVEV (reference sequence). The CDR3 totals 14 residues. The CDR3 DNA reads TGTGCCAGCAGTGCGATGGGGGGCCAAGAGACCCAGTACTTC. The encoded protein is CASSAMGGQETQYF.

This clone was detected only a few times. The chain employs TRBV11-2 and TRBJ1-1; D gene uncertain. V was trimmed by 5 bases and J by 7 bases, leaving 11 bases between them. CDR1 is SGHAT and CDR2 is FQNNGV in the germline V gene. The CDR3 sequence is 12 residues long. The CDR3 nucleotides are TGTGCCAGCAGCCATTTCTCGGGTGAAGCTTTCTTT. Translated: CASSHFSGEAFF.

This chain links TRBV9 with TRBJ2-7; tentatively, D is TRBD2 (5 bases). The germline gives CDR1 SGDLS, CDR2 YYNGEE. Trimming took off 0 bases at V and 7 bases at J, with 14 bases between the two ends. The CDR3 spans 14 residues. The CDR3 DNA reads TGTGCCAGCAGCGTAGGAGGGTATTCGGGGGAGCAGTACTTC. Translation: CASSVGGYSGEQYF.

The rearrangement links TRBV4-1 to TRBJ2-7, with TRBD2 matching over 10 bases. The CDR3 sequence is 17 residues long. V was pared by 1 base and J by 6 bases, with 12 bases of the junction left unmatched. Germline CDR1 is MGHRA and CDR2 is YSYEKL. CDR3 in DNA: TGCGCCAGCAGCCAAGTCGTCGGAGCGGGAGGGCTTAGCGAGCAGTACTTC. Translation: CASSQVVGAGGLSEQYF.

The rearrangement links TRBV5-1 to TRBJ2-7; 7 bases are a match to TRBD1. V lost 2 bases to trimming and J lost 6 bases; unmatched junction nucleotides: 11. The CDR3 extends over 15 amino acids. CDR1 and CDR2 from the germline V gene are SGHRS and YFSETQ. In nucleotides, the CDR3 is TGCGCCAGCAGCTTTAGACAGGGCAAACTCCTCGAGCAGTACTTC. Its translation: CASSFRQGKLLEQYF. The variable domain in full, completed from reference TRBV5-1 and TRBJ2-7, reads KAGVTQTPRYLIKTRGQQVTLSCSPISGHRSVSWYQQTPGQGLQFLFEYFSETQRNKGNFPGRFSGRQFSNSRSEMNVSTLELGDSALYLCASSFRQGKLLEQYFGPGTRLTVT.

This clone showed up just a few times. The J gene is TRBJ2-7, the V gene TRBV7-9; the match to TRBD2 covers 7 bases. Trimming removed 4 bases from V and 2 bases from J; junction bases left unmatched: 2. The CDR3 extends over 13 amino acids. In germline, CDR1 is SEHNR, CDR2 FQNEAQ (reference sequence). As DNA, the CDR3 is TGTGCCAGCAGCTCCGGACTAGCCTACGAGCAGTACTTC. It yields the protein CASSSGLAYEQYF.

The V and J genes are TRBV29-1 and TRBJ1-1; tentative D call: TRBD1 (6 bases). CDR3 size: 13 residues. Germline V gives CDR1 SQVTM, CDR2 ANQGSEA. The V and J ends lost 7 bases and 1 base respectively, with 13 bases between them. The CDR3 sequence: CSAWTETNTEAFF. The CDR3 DNA reads TGCAGCGCTTGGACAGAGACGAACACTGAAGCTTTCTTT.

This clone was counted a single time. This chain connects TRBV6-1 to TRBJ2-5, with D hard to call. CDR3 length: 12 amino acids. Trimming removed 2 bases from V and 5 bases from J, with 6 bases in between. Germline CDR1 reads MNHNS; CDR2 reads SASEGT. The CDR3 nucleotides are TGTGCCAGCAGTGAACTAGTGGAGACCCAGTACTTC. Encoded protein: CASSELVETQYF.

The chain uses TRBV18 and TRBJ2-1; TRBD2 might be the D (6 bases). V was trimmed by 4 bases and J by 4 bases, leaving 11 bases between them. Germline V gene sequence: CDR1 KGHSH, CDR2 LQKENI. The length of the CDR3 is 14 residues. The DNA for the CDR3 is TGTGCCAGCTCACTACACGCGGGGTACAATGAGCAGTTCTTC. Encoded protein: CASSLHAGYNEQFF.

The V call is TRBV7-2, the J call TRBJ2-7, with 9 bases lining up with TRBD2. The V gene end was trimmed by 2 bases and the J gene end by 2 bases; junction bases not matched to a gene: 4. The germline CDR1 and CDR2 sequences are SGHTA and FQGNSA. CDR3 length: 15 amino acids. DNA of the CDR3: TGTGCCAGCAGCTTAAGAGGGACTAGCACCTACGAGCAGTACTTC. Amino acid sequence: CASSLRGTSTYEQYF.

This sequence joins TRBV30 and TRBJ1-2, with D perhaps matching TRBD1 (5 bases). V lost 2 bases to trimming and J lost 8 bases, with 12 bases between them. The germline gives CDR1 GTSNPN, CDR2 SVGIG (reference sequence). This CDR3 region has 12 residues. CDR3 region: CAWSRGGVGYTF. The CDR3 DNA sequence: TGTGCCTGGAGTAGAGGAGGGGTGGGCTACACCTTC.